This entry concerns a single T cell receptor beta chain. Its specificity is not known. The CDR3 has 15 residues. The germline V gene has CDR1 MDHEN and CDR2 SYDVKM. The J segment lost 7 bases and the V segment lost 6 bases, leaving 7 bases of the junction unmatched. The data originate from a study of lymphopenia after photon versus proton radiotherapy. General observations from the study: Better survival with proton therapy was suggested as possible, not demonstrated.

The repertoire was sequenced with immunoSEQ multiplex PCR; TCRdb's copy has only in-frame clones and lacks some. The repertoire holds 15,000 or so clones, with around 84% as singletons. The material was peripheral blood, obtained from a patient treated with proton-based radiotherapy. The V gene is TRBV28, the J gene TRBJ1-4; 11 bases align to TRBD1. This sequence was found in a man in his 70s with pancreatic cancer. The CDR3 DNA follows: TGTGCCAGCAGCCGTGCCGGGACAGGGGGTGAAAAACTGTTTTTT. Its translation: CASSRAGTGGEKLFF. The variable domain in full, with the rest retrieved from reference TRBV28 and TRBJ1-4, is DVKVTQSSRYLVKRTGEKVFLECVQDMDHENMFWYRQDPGLGLRLIYFSYDVKMKEKGDIPEGYSVSREKKERFSLILESASTNQTSMYLCASSRAGTGGEKLFFGSGTQLSVL.